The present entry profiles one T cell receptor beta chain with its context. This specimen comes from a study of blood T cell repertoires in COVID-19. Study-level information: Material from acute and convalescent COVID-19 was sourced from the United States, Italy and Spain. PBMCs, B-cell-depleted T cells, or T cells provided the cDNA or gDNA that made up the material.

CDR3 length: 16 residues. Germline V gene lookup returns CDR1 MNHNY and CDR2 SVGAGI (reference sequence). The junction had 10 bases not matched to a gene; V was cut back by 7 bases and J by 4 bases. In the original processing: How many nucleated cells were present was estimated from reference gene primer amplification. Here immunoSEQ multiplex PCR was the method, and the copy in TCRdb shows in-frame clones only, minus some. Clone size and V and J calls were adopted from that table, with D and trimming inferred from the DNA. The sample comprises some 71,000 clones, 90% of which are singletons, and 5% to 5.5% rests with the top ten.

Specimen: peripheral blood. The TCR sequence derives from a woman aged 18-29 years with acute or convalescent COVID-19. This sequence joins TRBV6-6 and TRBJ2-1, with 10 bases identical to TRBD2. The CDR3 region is CASTRRTSGDYNEQFF. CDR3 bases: TGTGCCAGCACCCGAAGAACTAGCGGGGATTACAATGAGCAGTTCTTC.